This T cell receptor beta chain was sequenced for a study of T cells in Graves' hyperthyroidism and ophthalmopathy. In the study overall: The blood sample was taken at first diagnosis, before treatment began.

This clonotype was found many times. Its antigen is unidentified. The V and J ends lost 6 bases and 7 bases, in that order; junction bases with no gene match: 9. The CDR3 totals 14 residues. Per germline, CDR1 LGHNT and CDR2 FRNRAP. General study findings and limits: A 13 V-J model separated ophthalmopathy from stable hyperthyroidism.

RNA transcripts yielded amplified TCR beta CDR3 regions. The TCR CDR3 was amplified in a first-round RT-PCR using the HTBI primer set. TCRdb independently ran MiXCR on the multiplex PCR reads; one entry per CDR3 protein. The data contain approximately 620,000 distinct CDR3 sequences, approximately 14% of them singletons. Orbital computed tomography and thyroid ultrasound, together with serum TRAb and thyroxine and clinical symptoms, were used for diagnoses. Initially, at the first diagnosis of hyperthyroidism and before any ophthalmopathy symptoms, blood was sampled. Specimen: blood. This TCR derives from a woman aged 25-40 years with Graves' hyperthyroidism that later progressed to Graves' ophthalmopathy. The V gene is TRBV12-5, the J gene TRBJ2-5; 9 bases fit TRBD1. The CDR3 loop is CASGTTGGLGTQYF. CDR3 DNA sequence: TGTGCTAGTGGGACAACAGGGGGCCTGGGGACCCAGTACTTC.